This is a list of T cell receptor beta chains from one sample in a study of blood T cells in healthy people across ages. TCRdb redid the calling of the 5' RACE reads with MiXCR, one entry per CDR3 protein. The table lists 650,000 to 700,000 distinct CDR3 sequences, about 51% of them singletons. Specimen: blood. These receptors originate from a woman aged 80 or over in good health. Each CDR3 is given with its conserved first and last residue. The order of the fields is clone size, V gene, D gene, J gene, CDR3 protein, CDR3 DNA. A D gene is named only where the DNA matches it firmly. Where a row states a size, it is once, few, many or the class of an expanded clone; other rows omit it.

>-|TRBV10-3|-|TRBJ2-5
CAIREGYEGETQYF
TGTGCCATCAGGGAGGGCTATGAGGGAGAGACCCAGTACTTC
>few|TRBV20-1|-|TRBJ1-2
CSAPSGYGYTF
TGCAGTGCCCCCTCGGGCTATGGCTACACCTTC
>-|TRBV27|TRBD1|TRBJ1-5
CASSLQGYNQPQHF
TGTGCCAGCAGCCTACAGGGGTACAATCAGCCCCAGCATTTT
>many|TRBV7-9|TRBD2|TRBJ2-1
CASSPLREDRNEQFF
TGTGCCAGCAGCCCCCTCCGGGAGGATAGAAATGAGCAGTTCTTC
>once|TRBV5-1|TRBD2|TRBJ2-3
CASSFPLAGAADTQYF
TGCGCCAGCAGCTTTCCGCTAGCGGGAGCAGCGGATACGCAGTATTTT
>many|TRBV20-1|-|TRBJ2-3
CSASGWGGTSTSTDTQYF
TGCAGTGCTTCTGGGTGGGGCGGGACAAGTACTAGCACAGATACGCAGTATTTT
>-|TRBV29-1|TRBD1|TRBJ2-2
CSVVTGRGTGELFF
TGCAGCGTCGTGACAGGGCGCGGCACCGGGGAGCTGTTTTTT
>many|TRBV5-1|-|TRBJ2-1
CASSLGGGWYNEQFF
TGCGCCAGCAGCTTGGGTGGAGGCTGGTACAATGAGCAGTTCTTC
>once|TRBV6-1|-|TRBJ1-2
CASMKGGGTSYGYTF
TGTGCCAGCATGAAGGGGGGCGGGACATCCTATGGCTACACCTTC
>-|TRBV12-3/TRBV12-4|-|TRBJ1-5
CASTDAGLSNQPQHF
TGTGCCAGCACCGACGCGGGGTTGAGCAATCAGCCCCAGCATTTT
>many|TRBV7-9|-|TRBJ2-1
CASDQDHWYNEQFF
TGTGCCAGCGACCAGGATCATTGGTACAATGAGCAGTTCTTC
>-|TRBV10-3|TRBD2|TRBJ2-1
CAINEREISEQFF
TGTGCCATCAACGAGCGGGAGATCAGTGAGCAGTTCTTC
>-|TRBV2|-|TRBJ1-3
CASSEQKAPSGNTIYF
TGTGCCAGCAGTGAACAGAAAGCCCCCTCTGGAAACACCATATATTTT
>-|TRBV7-9|-|TRBJ2-1
CASSLDFFGNEQFF
TGTGCCAGCAGCTTAGATTTCTTTGGGAATGAGCAGTTCTTC
>once|TRBV28|-|TRBJ2-4
CASRSTGAWEDIQYF
TGTGCCAGCAGATCCACAGGGGCGTGGGAGGACATTCAGTACTTC
>many|TRBV25-1|-|TRBJ2-7
CASSEGNLPYEQYF
TGTGCCAGCAGTGAGGGCAACCTTCCCTACGAGCAGTACTTC
>many|TRBV5-1|-|TRBJ2-1
CASSLEGTARNEQFF
TGCGCCAGCAGCTTGGAAGGGACTGCGCGTAATGAGCAGTTCTTC
>-|TRBV19|TRBD2|TRBJ2-3
CASSIATSGGLTNTQYF
TGTGCCAGTAGTATAGCGACTAGCGGGGGCCTCACAAATACGCAGTATTTT
>few|TRBV20-1|-|TRBJ2-1
CSATGPSYNEQFF
TGCAGTGCTACTGGTCCCTCCTACAATGAGCAGTTCTTC
>once|TRBV9|TRBD2|TRBJ2-1
CASSVGAGGNNEQFF
TGTGCCAGCAGCGTAGGAGCGGGGGGGAACAATGAGCAGTTCTTC
>many|TRBV7-9|TRBD1|TRBJ1-4
CASSPQGGENEKLFF
TGTGCCAGCAGCCCTCAGGGGGGCGAGAATGAAAAACTGTTTTTT
>once|TRBV5-1|TRBD1|TRBJ2-1
CASTFGTGGNEQFF
TGCGCCAGCACGTTCGGGACAGGGGGCAATGAGCAGTTCTTC
>few|TRBV5-1|-|TRBJ2-2
CASSPEGRPGELFF
TGCGCCAGCAGCCCGGAGGGGAGACCGGGGGAGCTGTTTTTT
>many|TRBV20-1|-|TRBJ2-5
CSATGTYEETQYF
TGCAGTGCTACCGGGACCTATGAAGAGACCCAGTACTTC
>-|TRBV6-6|TRBD1|TRBJ1-2
CASSYRGLGYGYTF
TGTGCCAGCAGCTACAGGGGGCTCGGCTATGGCTACACCTTC
>-|TRBV28|TRBD2|TRBJ2-1
CASSLSAGGPVEQFF
TGTGCCAGCAGTTTATCGGCGGGGGGGCCGGTTGAGCAGTTCTTC
>-|TRBV5-1|-|TRBJ2-1
CASSLEGGVRMNEQFF
TGCGCCAGCAGCTTGGAAGGGGGAGTGAGAATGAATGAGCAGTTCTTC
>many|TRBV20-1|TRBD2|TRBJ2-3
CSAPKTSGGATDTQYF
TGCAGTGCTCCTAAGACTAGCGGGGGGGCAACAGATACGCAGTATTTT
>-|TRBV13|-|TRBJ2-5
CASSLGHVETQYF
TGTGCCAGCAGCTTAGGCCACGTAGAGACCCAGTACTTC
>few|TRBV27|TRBD2|TRBJ2-3
CASSLSSSGIYTQYF
TGTGCCAGCAGTTTATCTTCTAGCGGTATTTATACGCAGTATTTT
>many|TRBV6-6|-|TRBJ1-1
CASSGLWSTEAFF
TGTGCCAGCAGCGGATTGTGGAGCACTGAAGCTTTCTTT
>few|TRBV5-1|-|TRBJ2-1
CASSLIMGGAHNEQFF
TGCGCCAGCAGCTTGATTATGGGGGGGGCACACAATGAGCAGTTCTTC
>-|TRBV20-1|TRBD1|TRBJ2-7
CSASPDRGYEQYF
TGCAGTGCTTCACCGGACAGGGGGTACGAGCAGTACTTC
>-|TRBV12-3/TRBV12-4|TRBD1|TRBJ1-2
CASRGTGGAGGYTF
TGTGCCAGCAGAGGAACAGGGGGCGCTGGGGGCTACACCTTC
>once|TRBV20-1|-|TRBJ2-3
CSAQVGEDTQYF
TGCAGTGCTCAAGTGGGGGAAGATACGCAGTATTTT
>-|TRBV5-8|-|TRBJ2-3
CASSGSFLDTQYF
TGTGCCAGCAGCGGATCATTTTTGGATACGCAGTATTTT
>once|TRBV12-3/TRBV12-4|TRBD2|TRBJ2-1
CASSLMRGGRDEQFF
TGTGCCAGCAGTTTAATGCGGGGGGGCCGGGACGAGCAGTTCTTC
>once|TRBV4-3|-|TRBJ2-3
CASSLQGSPLGDTQYF
TGCGCCAGCTCATTACAGGGCTCACCCCTGGGAGATACGCAGTATTTT
>-|TRBV9|TRBD2|TRBJ2-2
CASSQPQGLANGELFF
TGTGCCAGCAGCCAGCCCCAAGGACTAGCGAACGGGGAGCTGTTTTTT
>-|TRBV6-1|-|TRBJ1-6
CANPNRNLHVPVNSPLHF
TGTGCCAATCCGAACCGCAACTTACATGTCCCTGTTAATTCACCCCTCCACTTT
>-|TRBV11-2|TRBD2|TRBJ2-3
CASSPSGRALNTQYF
TGTGCCAGCAGCCCTAGCGGGAGGGCCTTAAATACGCAGTATTTT
>once|TRBV21-1|-|TRBJ2-7
CASSKVPGSYEQYF
TGTGCCAGCAGCAAAGTCCCAGGCTCCTACGAGCAGTACTTC
>many|TRBV29-1|TRBD2|TRBJ2-1
CSVEEVGGNEQFF
TGCAGCGTTGAAGAAGTCGGGGGGAATGAGCAGTTCTTC
>many|TRBV7-6|TRBD1|TRBJ2-3
CASSHGQGTDTQYF
TGTGCCAGCAGCCACGGACAGGGCACAGATACGCAGTATTTT
>once|TRBV3-1|-|TRBJ2-3
CASSQERGFKGTQYF
TGTGCCAGCAGCCAAGAAAGGGGTTTTAAGGGGACGCAGTATTTT
>-|TRBV5-1|-|TRBJ1-3
CASSLDSPLSGNTIYF
TGCGCCAGCAGCTTGGACAGTCCCCTCTCTGGAAACACCATATATTTT
>-|TRBV29-1|-|TRBJ1-3
CSVITGSNSGNTIYF
TGCAGCGTCATTACAGGCTCCAACTCTGGAAACACCATATATTTT
>-|TRBV20-1|-|TRBJ2-7
CSVQTGSSYEQYF
TGCAGTGTCCAGACTGGAAGCTCCTACGAGCAGTACTTC
>-|TRBV7-2|TRBD2|TRBJ2-5
CASSRLAGGTKETQYF
TGTGCCAGCAGCCGACTAGCGGGAGGGACTAAAGAGACCCAGTACTTC
>few|TRBV20-1|-|TRBJ1-6
CSAQGYNSPLHF
TGCAGTGCACAGGGATATAATTCACCCCTCCACTTT
>-|TRBV14|-|TRBJ2-5
CASSPGGAWQYF
TGTGCCAGCAGTCCAGGTGGGGCGTGGCAGTACTTC
>few|TRBV7-9|-|TRBJ1-4
CASSLAAGLAASEKLFF
TGTGCCAGCAGCTTAGCGGCGGGGCTAGCGGCTAGTGAAAAACTGTTTTTT
>-|TRBV4-2|-|TRBJ1-5
CASSQDRGLGQPQHF
TGTGCCAGCAGCCAAGATCGGGGGTTGGGTCAGCCCCAGCATTTT
>few|TRBV27|-|TRBJ2-5
CASSLWGEERETQYF
TGTGCCAGCAGTTTATGGGGGGAGGAGAGAGAGACCCAGTACTTC
>many|TRBV7-3|-|TRBJ1-1
CASSAYLLNTEAFF
TGTGCCAGCAGCGCGTATCTTCTGAACACTGAAGCTTTCTTT
>-|TRBV3-1|TRBD2|TRBJ2-3
CASSQPRGGADTQYF
TGTGCCAGCAGCCAGCCTCGGGGGGGCGCAGATACGCAGTATTTT
>-|TRBV6-6|TRBD2|TRBJ2-5
CASSKLAGGPGETQYF
TGTGCCAGCAGTAAATTAGCGGGGGGGCCTGGAGAGACCCAGTACTTC
>-|TRBV12-3/TRBV12-4|TRBD2|TRBJ2-3
CASSFLAGVEDTQYF
TGTGCCAGCAGTTTTCTAGCGGGAGTGGAAGATACGCAGTATTTT
>-|TRBV12-3/TRBV12-4|-|TRBJ2-7
CASSPWVNEQYF
TGTGCCAGCAGTCCCTGGGTCAACGAGCAGTACTTC